Below, one T cell receptor beta chain is given with its context. Its antigen specificity is not known. Base qualities are missing; no much larger clone stands one base away. The protocol used for the library was the immunoSEQ multiplex PCR assay. The source is immuneACCESS, and TCRdb retained only in-frame sequences with V and J called. Part of the clones is not carried over; for the studies checked, unresolved V genes explain less than half of this, and the remainder is unexplained. Recorded for this sample are 40,000 to 55,000 clones; approximately 90% of them occurred a single time. Together, the top ten hold around 1.4% of the sample. The sample comes from a study of control samples from healthy donors and cancer patients (dated by TCRdb to the early 2020s). Here V drops 0 bases and J drops 12 bases, and the junction holds 11 bases not matched to any gene. The CDR3 sequence holds 16 residues, the cysteine and phenylalanine included. Just the 48-base CDR3 DNA is kept, in frame starting at base 1. For CDR1 and CDR2, the germline V gene lists SGDLS and YYNGEE.

The origin of this receptor is a middle-aged man with colorectal cancer. The chain is assembled from TRBV9 and TRBJ2-1, and 11 junction bases match TRBD2. Source material: PBMCs. Read as DNA, the sequence is TGTGCCAGCAGCGTAGGTTCTAGCGGGAGGCCCGCTTTGCAGTTCTTC. Protein translation: CASSVGSSGRPALQFF.